This T cell receptor beta chain was found in a study of sequential checkpoint blockade in melanoma. Overall study context: Randomization was 1:1 between first-line nivolumab→ipilimumab and ipilimumab→nivolumab. Maintenance nivolumab came after either treatment sequence. Matched biopsies came pretreatment and at week 13 for about two dozen patients.

CDR1 and CDR2 (germline): SQVTM, ANQGSEA. Trimming cost V 6 bases and J 5 bases, with 10 bases left between them. The CDR3 is 12 residues long. Sequencing was performed with immunoSEQ multiplex PCR; in TCRdb, only in-frame clones are kept and a portion is missing. The sample carries about 1,400 clones, 22% recorded once. This clone was observed a few times. Its antigen remains unknown. Treatment given: randomized to nivolumab then ipilimumab (arm A) or the reverse (arm B). Study conclusions and caveats: Tumor T-cell fraction and clonality correlated with PD-L1 and CD8+ counts.

This sequence joins TRBV29-1 and TRBJ1-4, with D perhaps TRBD1 (6 bases). This TCR came from a human donor with melanoma. Source: tumor tissue (inferred from file names), taken from a patient given nivolumab and ipilimumab in sequence. The CDR3 spells CSVAGTNEKLFF. The CDR3 DNA is TGCAGCGTAGCCGGGACAAATGAAAAACTGTTTTTT.